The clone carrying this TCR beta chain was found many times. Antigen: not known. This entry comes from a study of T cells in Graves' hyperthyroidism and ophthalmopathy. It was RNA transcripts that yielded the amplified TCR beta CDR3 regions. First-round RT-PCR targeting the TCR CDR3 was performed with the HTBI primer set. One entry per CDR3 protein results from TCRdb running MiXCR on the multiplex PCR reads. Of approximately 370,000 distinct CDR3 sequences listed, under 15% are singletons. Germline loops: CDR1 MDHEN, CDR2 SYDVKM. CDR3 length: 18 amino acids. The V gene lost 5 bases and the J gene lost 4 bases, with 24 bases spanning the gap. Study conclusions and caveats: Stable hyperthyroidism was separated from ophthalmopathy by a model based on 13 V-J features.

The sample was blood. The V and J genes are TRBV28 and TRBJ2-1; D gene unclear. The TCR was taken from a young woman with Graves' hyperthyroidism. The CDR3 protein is CASSPYPHRSGMYNEQFF. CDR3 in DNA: TGTGCCAGCAGTCCCTACCCCCACCGTAGTGGTATGTACAATGAGCAGTTCTTC.